This section outlines one T cell receptor (beta chain) sequence together with its context. Ten or more counts support this clonotype. It has no known antigen specificity. Base qualities were left out, and no much larger clone turns up one base away. The data belong to a study of Graves' ophthalmopathy and Graves' hyperthyroidism (dated by TCRdb to 2016 to 2019). Study-wide context: Peripheral blood was collected at initial diagnosis, before any treatment. Following sampling, methimazole starting at 30 mg daily was administered to hyperthyroidism patients, and high-dose intravenous methylprednisolone was administered to ophthalmopathy patients. The 80 to 100 discovery patients were randomly divided into training and test sets at a 7:3 ratio. In total, approximately 130 blood samples were TCR-sequenced: some 43 ophthalmopathy, approximately 80 hyperthyroidism and about 17 hyperthyroidism-to-ophthalmopathy patients. To tell Graves' ophthalmopathy apart from Graves' hyperthyroidism, and to predict which patients would progress to ophthalmopathy, the study relied on TCR beta repertoire signatures. In over five hyperthyroidism patients, the T-cell repertoires found in thyroid tissue were compared with those found in blood. A discovery set of more than 90 patients (43 ophthalmopathy, 57 stable hyperthyroidism) was enrolled to explore V-J signatures distinguishing ophthalmopathy from hyperthyroidism. An independent validation cohort comprised roughly 20 hyperthyroidism patients and some 16 patients who later progressed from hyperthyroidism to ophthalmopathy. On the study overall, not on this receptor specifically: Sample size was not predetermined statistically, and investigators were not blinded to group allocation. In validation, the model predicted ophthalmopathy progression with 55% to 71% sensitivity and 72.22% specificity; 12 predicted patients were CT-confirmed with GO in a median of about 6.1 months. Most expanded thyroid clonotypes with a frequency above 0.001 also appeared in blood, which suggests that blood repertoires may reflect the immune response in the thyroid. The 13-signature model separated ophthalmopathy from stable hyperthyroidism with approximately 88% sensitivity and about 84% specificity in cross-validation, and 80%/75% in the test set.

TCR beta CDR3 regions were amplified from RNA transcripts for repertoire sequencing. The first round of RT-PCR was done with HTBI primers and the Qiagen OneStep RT-PCR kit, and was followed by a second round of multiplex PCR, then size selection and purification. Libraries were sequenced on an Illumina HiSeq2000 using paired-end 100 bp reads. Per the authors' processing: SOAPnuke was used for read processing, and reads with adapters, uncalled bases, a mean Phred below 15, or no exact constant-primer or identifier match were discarded. High-quality paired reads were merged with COPE v1.2.5. Clonotypes were defined as unique nucleotide sequences and were aligned to IMGT TRB V, D and J references using MiTCR v1.1. Only V-J combinations with frequency above 0.0001 were analysed, covering more than 99% of repertoires. For each V-J combination, a TCR clonal expansion and chaos score was defined as the ratio of F50 clonal expansion to chaos observed in the TCRdist matrix. Features were reduced by Welch's t-statistics and random forest to over 10 V-J combinations, which fed a naive Bayes classifier. The similarity between thyroid and blood repertoires was quantified using the Morisita-Horn index. The public sequencing data were trimmed at Q25 with fastp and processed into clonotypes with MiXCR by TCRdb, which kept only in-frame beta chains. CDR3 protein duplicates are merged, each entry listing the most common genes and DNA. Clone size and V and J calls follow TCRdb, not the original study. The sample table contains 350,000 to 400,000 distinct CDR3 sequences; only one count was recorded for around 19% of them. Approximately 1.4% of the sample lies in the top ten.

Ophthalmopathy patients were characterized by moderately to severely active disease, a Clinical Activity Score of at least 3, a NOSPECS grade of at least 4, and a disease duration under 3 months. Patients were excluded if they had other autoimmune diseases, uncontrolled infections, pregnancy or lactation. Clinical symptoms, serum thyroxine, TRAb, thyroid ultrasound and orbital computed tomography were used for diagnosis. Ficoll-Paque density gradient centrifugation was used to isolate PBMCs from about 9.4 ml of fresh peripheral blood. Total RNA was extracted with Trizol reagent and quality-checked on an Agilent 2100 Bioanalyzer. V gives up 2 bases and J gives up 1 base, and the segment between their germline ends measures 8 bases. Inclusive of the bounding cysteine and phenylalanine, the CDR3 is 14 residues long. Only the CDR3 DNA stays, 42 bases, in frame from base 1. Taken from the germline V gene, the CDR1 and CDR2 loops are MNHEY and SVGAGI.

The chain uses TRBV6-5 and TRBJ1-1, with the D gene too uncertain to name. The material sequenced was peripheral blood. This receptor was identified in a woman aged 18-29 years with Graves' ophthalmopathy. Donor details come from another sample of the same person, matched by shared clones. CDR3 protein: CASSYAQTNTEAFF. In nucleotides, the sequence is TGTGCCAGCAGTTACGCCCAGACGAACACTGAAGCTTTCTTT.